This T cell receptor beta chain was retrieved from a study of blood T cell repertoires in COVID-19. Study summary: PBMCs, B-cell-depleted T cells, or T cells provided the cDNA or gDNA that made up the material.

The CDR3 length is 14 residues. V lost 5 bases and J lost 0; bases outside the gene matches: 2. Germline CDR1 LNHNV, CDR2 YYDKDF (reference sequence). Generated by immunoSEQ multiplex PCR, the TCRdb table keeps only in-frame clones and is missing some. Of 70,000 to 95,000 clones listed, roughly 86% are singletons. The chain joins TRBV15 to TRBJ2-5, with TRBD1 matching 8 bases. This clonotype was obtained from a human donor in a cohort sampled during active COVID-19. The specimen was peripheral blood. CDR3 amino acids: CATSPGQDQETQYF. CDR3 bases: TGTGCCACCAGCCCGGGACAGGACCAAGAGACCCAGTACTTC.